The 28 T cell receptor beta chains presented below share a single source sample, sequenced in a study of post-analysis software for immune sequencing data. The study, taken as a whole, reports: There were five TRBV segments more frequent in patients than controls, and TRBV5-6, TRBV5-1 and TRBV20-1 were among them.

The antigens these receptors bind are not known. Unique molecular identifiers were built into the TCR beta cDNA libraries. MiXCR was run by TCRdb on the PCR reads, yielding one entry per CDR3 protein. The table lists under 650,000 distinct CDR3 sequences, about 44% of them singletons. The sample taken for sequencing was blood. These receptors came from a girl aged 5-17 years with multiple sclerosis.

Turning to this clonotype: One junction end disagrees with the germline gene, perhaps due to a read error. V gene TRBV6-6 combines with J gene TRBJ2-3, with D possibly TRBD2 on 5 matching bases. The CDR3 extends over 13 amino acids. Germline V gene sequence: CDR1 MNHNY, CDR2 SVGAGI (reference sequence). CDR3 DNA: TGTGCCAGCAGTTACTCGAGAGGGTCCACGCGGTATTTT. Translated: CASSYSRGSTRYF.

V gene TRBV24-1 combines with J gene TRBJ2-4; TRBD2 matches at 9 bases. The closer fit of TRBJ2-5 to the DNA end suggests the J call may be wrong. This CDR3 comprises 14 residues. The V gene's germline CDR1 is KGHDR and CDR2 SFDVKD. The CDR3 region is CATSPAGGPETQYF. CDR3 coding DNA: TGTGCCACCAGCCCAGCGGGAGGACCGGAGACCCAGTACTTC.

This chain joins TRBV10-3 and TRBJ2-5; 8 bases are a match to TRBD2. The end of the DNA is better explained by TRBJ2-7, so the J call may be wrong. This CDR3 comprises 15 residues. Looked up from germline, CDR1 is ENHRY and CDR2 is SYGVKD. This CDR3 is CAISEWGGRYYEQYF. In DNA form, the CDR3 reads TGTGCCATCAGTGAGTGGGGCGGGAGGTACTACGAGCAGTACTTC.

The V gene is TRBV27, the J gene TRBJ2-7; the match to TRBD2 covers 10 bases. Germline CDR1 and CDR2: MNHEY and SMNVEV (reference sequence). The length of the CDR3 is 18 residues. J lost 0 bases, V lost 5 bases, and 13 bases had no gene match. The CDR3 nucleotides read TGTGCCAGCAGTCTAAGAGGACTAGCGGTCCCGAGCTCCTACGAGCAGTACTTC. Protein product: CASSLRGLAVPSSYEQYF.

The chain has TRBV10-3 and TRBJ1-1, with D perhaps TRBD1 (6 bases). The V gene lost 5 bases and the J gene lost 4 bases, with 14 bases spanning the gap. The CDR3 consists of 14 residues. Germline V gene sequence: CDR1 ENHRY, CDR2 SYGVKD. The CDR3 sequence is CAISMDRGGTEAFF. CDR3 nucleotides: TGTGCCATCAGTATGGATCGAGGGGGCACTGAAGCTTTCTTT.

This clonotype was detected only a few times. V gene TRBV10-2 combines with J gene TRBJ2-1, with TRBD2 matching 11 bases. CDR1 WSHSY and CDR2 SAAADI come from the germline V gene. Trimming took 6 bases from V and 8 from J; bases not matched to a gene: 12. The CDR3 runs 16 residues. The CDR3 loop is CASSSLAGGPGYEQFF. The CDR3 nucleotides are TGCGCCAGCAGCTCTTTAGCGGGAGGGCCTGGCTATGAGCAGTTCTTC.

The chain recombines TRBV27 with TRBJ1-2; D is perhaps TRBD1 (6 bases). The V end lost 8 bases, the J end lost 3 bases, and 19 bases lay between the germline ends. CDR3 length: 15 amino acids. Germline V gene data show CDR1 as MNHEY and CDR2 as SMNVEV (reference sequence). The CDR3 loop is CASLPFSGEDYGYTF. CDR3 sequence (DNA): TGTGCCAGCCTCCCTTTTTCAGGGGAGGACTATGGCTACACCTTC.

This clonotype was detected only a few times. This chain connects TRBV5-1 to TRBJ2-3, with 7 bases identical to TRBD2. The V gene's germline CDR1 is SGHRS and CDR2 YFSETQ. This CDR3 is 15 amino acids long. V lost 3 bases to trimming and J lost 0 bases; unmatched junction nucleotides: 4. CDR3 sequence: CASSWTGLSTDTQYF. DNA for the CDR3: TGCGCCAGCAGCTGGACGGGACTAAGCACAGATACGCAGTATTTT.

The chain combines TRBV10-3 with TRBJ2-3; 10 nucleotides line up with TRBD2. The CDR3 is made up of 16 amino acids. J lost 11 bases, V lost 3 bases, and 14 bases had no gene match. Germline loops: CDR1 ENHRY, CDR2 SYGVKD. CDR3 sequence reads: CAISDKSSLAGAEQYF. DNA of the CDR3: TGTGCCATCAGTGATAAGTCGTCGCTAGCGGGGGCGGAGCAGTATTTT.

CDR3 in amino acids: CASSLRQGGGTEAFF. CDR3 bases: TGCGCCAGCAGCTTACGACAGGGTGGGGGCACTGAAGCTTTCTTT. The rearrangement links TRBV5-1 to TRBJ1-1; 7 bases agree with TRBD1. The CDR3 is 15 residues long. Germline V lookup: CDR1 SGHRS, CDR2 YFSETQ. V lost 2 bases to trimming and J lost 4 bases; unmatched junction nucleotides: 8. Filled out from reference TRBV5-1 and TRBJ1-1, the complete variable domain reads KAGVTQTPRYLIKTRGQQVTLSCSPISGHRSVSWYQQTPGQGLQFLFEYFSETQRNKGNFPGRFSGRQFSNSRSEMNVSTLELGDSALYLCASSLRQGGGTEAFFGQGTRLTVV.

V usage is TRBV5-1 and J usage is TRBJ1-2; perhaps TRBD1 as D (6 bases). V lost 5 bases to trimming and J lost 4 bases, with 18 bases between them. The germline V gene encodes CDR1 SGHRS and CDR2 YFSETQ. The CDR3 extends over 15 amino acids. CDR3 DNA: TGCGCCAGCAGTCCCGCAGGGGAAGGGCTCTATGGCTACACCTTC. As protein: CASSPAGEGLYGYTF.

This clonotype has only one observation. The chain is built from TRBV24-1 and TRBJ1-2; D is unclear. This CDR3 spans 13 amino acids. V lost 1 base, J lost 7 bases, and 9 bases lay in between. The germline V gene encodes CDR1 KGHDR and CDR2 SFDVKD. The CDR3, as DNA: TGTGCCACCAGTGATTTCTCCCCGGTTGGCTACACCTTC. Translated: CATSDFSPVGYTF.

The V and J genes are TRBV10-2 and TRBJ1-1; no definite D call. Germline V gives CDR1 WSHSY, CDR2 SAAADI. Trimming cost V 8 bases and J 0 bases, with 13 bases left between them. The CDR3 has 14 residues. The CDR3 sequence is CASSSVGMNTEAFF. The CDR3 DNA is TGCGCCAGCTCCTCAGTTGGAATGAACACTGAAGCTTTCTTT.

This rearrangement joins TRBV20-1 to TRBJ2-1; TRBD1 is a possible D gene (5 bases). Germline V gene sequence: CDR1 DFQATT, CDR2 SNEGSKA (reference sequence). The CDR3 runs to 12 residues. V lost 6 bases and J lost 10, with 16 bases in between. The CDR3 DNA sequence: TGCAGTGCCCCCCAGGGAACCCGGGAGCAGTTCTTC. Protein product: CSAPQGTREQFF.

The V gene is TRBV5-5, the J gene TRBJ1-5; 9 bases are shared with TRBD1. From germline, CDR1 is SGHKS and CDR2 YYEKEE (reference sequence). This CDR3 is built from 15 residues. V lost 4 bases to trimming and J lost 6 bases; unmatched junction nucleotides: 8. CDR3 in amino acids: CASSPEGQGPQPQHF. CDR3 nucleotides: TGTGCCAGCAGCCCGGAGGGACAGGGACCTCAGCCCCAGCATTTT.

The J gene is TRBJ2-7, the V gene TRBV7-2; TRBD1 matches 10 bases. The junction had 12 bases not matched to a gene; V was cut back by 5 bases and J by 2 bases. The V gene's germline CDR1 is SGHTA and CDR2 FQGNSA. The CDR3 extends over 17 amino acids. This CDR3 reads CASSIEGGGQGAYEQYF. CDR3 sequence (DNA): TGTGCCAGCAGCATTGAAGGAGGCGGACAGGGGGCCTACGAGCAGTACTTC. Drawing the rest from reference TRBV7-2 and TRBJ2-7, the complete variable domain is GAGVSQSPSNKVTEKGKDVELRCDPISGHTALYWYRQSLGQGLEFLIYFQGNSAPDKSGLPSDRFSAERTGGSVSTLTIQRTQQEDSAVYLCASSIEGGGQGAYEQYFGPGTRLTVT.

This clonotype was counted a few times. J is TRBJ2-1 and V is TRBV12-3 or TRBV12-4, with a tentative D call TRBD1 (5 bases). The CDR3 contains 13 residues. V was clipped by 3 bases and J by 9 bases, with 12 bases between them. CDR3 sequence: CASSLGRAGEQFF. The CDR3 bases are TGTGCCAGCAGTTTGGGCAGGGCCGGTGAGCAGTTCTTC.

The chain joins TRBV6-1 to TRBJ1-4; D is unresolved. Trimming pared 8 bases from V and 7 bases from J, leaving 8 bases between. This CDR3 is built from 11 residues. Germline CDR1 and CDR2: MNHNS and SASEGT. CDR3 region: CASLRREKLFF. CDR3 coding DNA: TGTGCCAGCTTACGACGTGAAAAACTGTTTTTT.

This clonotype came up a few times. This chain connects TRBV12-3 or TRBV12-4 to TRBJ2-1; a weak D match, TRBD2 (5 bases). CDR3 size: 13 residues. The V end lost 5 bases, the J end lost 12 bases, and 17 bases lay between the germline ends. This CDR3 reads CASSEIAARGQFF. For the CDR3, the DNA is TGTGCCAGCAGTGAAATTGCGGCTCGGGGGCAGTTCTTC.

V is TRBV7-2 and J is TRBJ2-4; no clear D. The CDR3 covers 16 residues. Trimming took off 5 bases at V and 7 bases at J, with 21 bases between the two ends. Germline-derived CDR1 and CDR2 are SGHTA and FQGNSA. The CDR3 DNA follows: TGTGCCAGCAGCACCCGGACCCGCAGTGAGAGCAACATTCAGTACTTC. It specifies CASSTRTRSESNIQYF.

This clonotype has only one observation. This chain connects TRBV7-3 to TRBJ2-1; 9 nucleotides line up with TRBD1. Germline V gene data show CDR1 as SGHTA and CDR2 as FQGTGA. The length of the CDR3 is 15 residues. Trimming cost V 5 bases and J 5 bases; bases outside gene matches: 7. CDR3 residues: CASSMGTGRNNEQFF. CDR3 bases: TGTGCCAGCAGCATGGGGACAGGGCGGAACAATGAGCAGTTCTTC.

Turning to this clonotype: Compared with germline, one end of the junction differs, possibly owing to a read error. The chain combines TRBV2 with TRBJ2-1; 10 bases match TRBD1. The CDR3 contains 15 residues. CDR1 and CDR2 (germline): SNHLY, FYNNEI. The CDR3 loop reads CARSPGTGEIDEQFF. Written as DNA, the CDR3 is TGTGCCCGCAGCCCCGGGACAGGGGAAATTGATGAGCAGTTCTTC.

This chain connects TRBV5-1 to TRBJ2-7; perhaps TRBD1 as D (6 bases). The CDR3 is made up of 15 amino acids. The V and J ends lost 1 base and 3 bases respectively, with 14 bases between them. CDR1 is SGHRS and CDR2 is YFSETQ in the germline V gene. CDR3 sequence reads: CASSLSPDRNYEQYF. In DNA, the CDR3 is TGCGCCAGCAGCTTGAGCCCGGACAGAAACTACGAGCAGTACTTC.

The genes are TRBV4-1 and TRBJ2-1; 9 bases map to TRBD2. With 0 bases clipped from V and 2 bases from J, the junction kept 5 bases outside the gene matches. CDR1 and CDR2 (germline): MGHRA, YSYEKL. This CDR3 spans 17 amino acids. The CDR3 nucleotides are TGCGCCAGCAGCCAAGATCTCGGCGGGAGGGCCTACAATGAGCAGTTCTTC. Translation: CASSQDLGGRAYNEQFF.

The chain uses TRBV27 and TRBJ2-1; 13 nucleotides agree with TRBD2. V was pared by 5 bases and J by 7 bases, with 14 bases of the junction left unmatched. The CDR3 runs to 18 residues. The germline V gene encodes CDR1 MNHEY and CDR2 SMNVEV (reference sequence). The CDR3 DNA follows: TGTGCCAGCAGTCGTACCCTACCGGGACTAGCGGGGATTAATGAGCAGTTCTTC. It is translated as CASSRTLPGLAGINEQFF.

The chain links TRBV5-6 to TRBJ2-3; D is ambiguous. Germline V gene lookup returns CDR1 SGHDT and CDR2 YYEEEE. Trimming cost V 0 bases and J 4 bases, with 12 bases left between them. The CDR3 is 15 amino acids. The CDR3 region is CASSLVLRGPDTQYF. In DNA, the CDR3 is TGTGCCAGCAGCTTGGTCCTTAGAGGTCCAGATACGCAGTATTTT.

V and J are TRBV27 and TRBJ2-1; TRBD1 agrees at 7 bases. Germline CDR1 reads MNHEY; CDR2 reads SMNVEV (reference sequence). J lost 5 bases, V lost 8 bases, and 15 bases had no gene match. The CDR3 consists of 16 residues. CDR3 residues: CASQDRPLLRNNEQFF. The CDR3 DNA reads as TGTGCCAGCCAGGACAGGCCGTTACTCAGAAACAATGAGCAGTTCTTC.

Of note for this clonotype: At one of its ends the junction is not consistent with the germline gene, which may arise from a read error. In DNA form, the CDR3 reads TGTGCCAGTAGCTTAGATCTACGGGACACGGCCATCACAGATACGCAGTATTTT. Amino acids: CASSLDLRDTAITDTQYF. V is TRBV7-9 and J is TRBJ2-3; D is perhaps TRBD1 (6 bases). Germline V gives CDR1 SEHNR, CDR2 FQNEAQ (reference sequence). The length of the CDR3 is 18 residues.